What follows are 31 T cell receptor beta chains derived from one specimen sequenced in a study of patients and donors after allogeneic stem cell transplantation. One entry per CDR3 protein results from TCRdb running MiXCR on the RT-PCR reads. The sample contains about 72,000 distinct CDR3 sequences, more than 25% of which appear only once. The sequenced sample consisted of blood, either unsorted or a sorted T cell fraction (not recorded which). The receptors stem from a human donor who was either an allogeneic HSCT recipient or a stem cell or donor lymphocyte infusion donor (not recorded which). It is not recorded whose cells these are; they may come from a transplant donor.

The CDR3 bases are TGTGCCAGCCGGCCTCAATGGGGACGCCCGTCTGAGACCCAGTACTTC. Its translation: CASRPQWGRPSETQYF. The chain carries TRBV7-9 and TRBJ2-5; the D gene could be TRBD1 or TRBD2 (5 bases each). There are 16 residues in the CDR3. Trimming took off 8 bases at V and 5 bases at J, with 24 bases between the two ends. Germline assignment: CDR1 SEHNR and CDR2 FQNEAQ (reference sequence).

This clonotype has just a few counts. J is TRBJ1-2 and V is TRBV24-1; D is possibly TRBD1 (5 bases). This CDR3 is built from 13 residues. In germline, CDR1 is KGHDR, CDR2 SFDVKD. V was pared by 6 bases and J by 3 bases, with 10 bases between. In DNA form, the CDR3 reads TGTGCCACCAGTCGGGACGGAGACTATGGCTACACCTTC. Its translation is CATSRDGDYGYTF.

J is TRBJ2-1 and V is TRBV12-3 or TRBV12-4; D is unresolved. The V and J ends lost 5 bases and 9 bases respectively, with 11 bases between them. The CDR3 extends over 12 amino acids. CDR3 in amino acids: CASSPHGREQFF. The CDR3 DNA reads TGTGCCAGCAGTCCTCACGGCCGTGAGCAGTTCTTC.

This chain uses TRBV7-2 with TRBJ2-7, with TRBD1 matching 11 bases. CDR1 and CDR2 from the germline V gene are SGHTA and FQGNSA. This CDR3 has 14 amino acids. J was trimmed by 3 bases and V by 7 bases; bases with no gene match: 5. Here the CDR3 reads CASKKGQGVYEQYF. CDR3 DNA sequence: TGTGCCAGCAAGAAGGGACAGGGGGTCTACGAGCAGTACTTC.

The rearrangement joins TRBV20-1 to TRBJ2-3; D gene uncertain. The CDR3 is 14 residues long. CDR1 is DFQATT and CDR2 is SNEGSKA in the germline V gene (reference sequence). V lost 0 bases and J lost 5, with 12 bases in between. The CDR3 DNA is TGCAGTGCTAGAGATTACGAGAACATAGATACGCAGTATTTT. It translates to CSARDYENIDTQYF.

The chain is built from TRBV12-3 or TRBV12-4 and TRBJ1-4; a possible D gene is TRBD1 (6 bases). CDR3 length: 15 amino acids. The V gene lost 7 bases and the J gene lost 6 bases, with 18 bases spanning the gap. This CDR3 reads CASTLGGLGDEKLFF. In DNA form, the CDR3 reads TGTGCCAGCACCTTGGGGGGCCTGGGCGATGAAAAACTGTTTTTT.

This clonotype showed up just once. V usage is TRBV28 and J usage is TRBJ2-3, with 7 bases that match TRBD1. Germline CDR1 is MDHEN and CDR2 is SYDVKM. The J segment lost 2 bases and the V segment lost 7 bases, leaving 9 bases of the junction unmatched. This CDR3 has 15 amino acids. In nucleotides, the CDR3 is TGTGCCAGCACCCTGGGACAGCTCAACACAGATACGCAGTATTTT. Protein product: CASTLGQLNTDTQYF.

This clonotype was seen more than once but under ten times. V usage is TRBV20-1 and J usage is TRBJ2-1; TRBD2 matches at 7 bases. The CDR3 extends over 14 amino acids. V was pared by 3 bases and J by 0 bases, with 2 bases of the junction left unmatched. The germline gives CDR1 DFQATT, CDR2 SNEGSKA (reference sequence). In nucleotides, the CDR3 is TGCAGTGCTAGGAGGACTAGCTCCTACAATGAGCAGTTCTTC. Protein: CSARRTSSYNEQFF.

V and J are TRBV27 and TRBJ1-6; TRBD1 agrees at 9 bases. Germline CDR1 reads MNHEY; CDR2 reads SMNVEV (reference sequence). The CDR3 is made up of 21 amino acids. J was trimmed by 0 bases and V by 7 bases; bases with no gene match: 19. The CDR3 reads CASNRDRAPKKSSSYNSPLHF. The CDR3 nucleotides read TGTGCCAGCAACCGGGACAGGGCCCCAAAGAAATCGAGCTCCTATAATTCACCCCTCCACTTT.

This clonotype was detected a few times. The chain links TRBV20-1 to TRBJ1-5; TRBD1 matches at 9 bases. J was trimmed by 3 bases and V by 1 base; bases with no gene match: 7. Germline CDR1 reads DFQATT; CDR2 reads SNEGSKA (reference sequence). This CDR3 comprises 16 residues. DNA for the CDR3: TGCAGTGCTAGAGCGGGGGACAGGGAGCCCAATCAGCCCCAGCATTTT. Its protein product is CSARAGDREPNQPQHF.

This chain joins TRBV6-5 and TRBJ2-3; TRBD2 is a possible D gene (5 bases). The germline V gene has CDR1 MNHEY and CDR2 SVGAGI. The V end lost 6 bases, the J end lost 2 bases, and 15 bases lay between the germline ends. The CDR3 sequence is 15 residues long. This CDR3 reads CASSDRDLFTDTQYF. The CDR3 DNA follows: TGTGCCAGCAGCGACCGGGATCTTTTCACAGATACGCAGTATTTT.

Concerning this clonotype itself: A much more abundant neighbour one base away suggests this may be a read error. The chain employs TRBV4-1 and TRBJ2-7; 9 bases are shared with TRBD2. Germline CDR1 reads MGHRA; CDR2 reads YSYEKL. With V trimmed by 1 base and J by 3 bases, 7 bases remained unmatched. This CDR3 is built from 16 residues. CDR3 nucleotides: TGCGCCAGCAGCCAAGCTAGCGGGGACCCGCACTACGAGCAGTACTTC. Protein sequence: CASSQASGDPHYEQYF.

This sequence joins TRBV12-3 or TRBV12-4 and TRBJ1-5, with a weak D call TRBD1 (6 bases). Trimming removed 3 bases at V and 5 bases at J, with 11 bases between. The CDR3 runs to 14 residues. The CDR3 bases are TGTGCCAGCAGTTTGCCGGGACACGATCAGCCCCAGCATTTT. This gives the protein CASSLPGHDQPQHF.

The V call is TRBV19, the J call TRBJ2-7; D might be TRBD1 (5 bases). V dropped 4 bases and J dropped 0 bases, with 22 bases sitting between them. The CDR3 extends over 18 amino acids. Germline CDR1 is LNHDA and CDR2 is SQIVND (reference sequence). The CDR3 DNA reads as TGTGCCAGTAGTACAGGGCTGGTATTGGATTTCCTCTCCTACGAGCAGTACTTC. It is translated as CASSTGLVLDFLSYEQYF. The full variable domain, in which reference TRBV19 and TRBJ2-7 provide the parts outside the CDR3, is DGGITQSPKYLFRKEGQNVTLSCEQNLNHDAMYWYRQDPGQGLRLIYYSQIVNDFQKGDIAEGYSVSREKKESFPLTVTSAQKNPTAFYLCASSTGLVLDFLSYEQYFGPGTRLTVT.

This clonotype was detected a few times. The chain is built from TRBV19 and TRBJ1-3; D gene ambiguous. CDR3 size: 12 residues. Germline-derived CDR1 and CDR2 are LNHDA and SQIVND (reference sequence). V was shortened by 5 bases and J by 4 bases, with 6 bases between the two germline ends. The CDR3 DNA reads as TGTGCCAGTAGTTTCGGCGGAAACACCATATATTTT. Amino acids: CASSFGGNTIYF.

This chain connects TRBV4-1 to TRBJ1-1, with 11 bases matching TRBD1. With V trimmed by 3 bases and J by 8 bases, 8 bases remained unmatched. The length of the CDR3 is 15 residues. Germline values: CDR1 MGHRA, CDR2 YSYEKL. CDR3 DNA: TGCGCCAGCAGCCACTATCAGGACAGGGGGCGAGAAGCTTTCTTT. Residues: CASSHYQDRGREAFF.

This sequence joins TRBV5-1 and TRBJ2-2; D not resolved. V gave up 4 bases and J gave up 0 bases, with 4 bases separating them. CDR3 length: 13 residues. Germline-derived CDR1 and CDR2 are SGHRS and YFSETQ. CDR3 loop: CASSPANTGELFF. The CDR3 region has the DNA TGCGCCAGCAGCCCGGCGAACACCGGGGAGCTGTTTTTT. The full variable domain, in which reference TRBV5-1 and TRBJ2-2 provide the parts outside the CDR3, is KAGVTQTPRYLIKTRGQQVTLSCSPISGHRSVSWYQQTPGQGLQFLFEYFSETQRNKGNFPGRFSGRQFSNSRSEMNVSTLELGDSALYLCASSPANTGELFFGEGSRLTVL.

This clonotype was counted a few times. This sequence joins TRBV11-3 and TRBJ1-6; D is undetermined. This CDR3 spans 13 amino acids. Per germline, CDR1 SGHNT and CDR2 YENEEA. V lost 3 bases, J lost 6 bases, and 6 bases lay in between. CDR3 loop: CASSFTTNSPLHF. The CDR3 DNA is TGTGCCAGCAGCTTCACCACTAATTCACCCCTCCACTTT.

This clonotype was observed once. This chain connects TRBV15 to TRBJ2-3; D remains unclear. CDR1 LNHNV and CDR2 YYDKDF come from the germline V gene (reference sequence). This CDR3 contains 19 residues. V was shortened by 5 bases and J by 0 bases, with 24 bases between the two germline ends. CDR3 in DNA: TGTGCCACCAGCTCACACTGGACGCAGGCTACCTCTAGCACAGATACGCAGTATTTT. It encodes CATSSHWTQATSSTDTQYF.

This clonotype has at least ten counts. CDR3 protein: CASSLSVGSYNSPLHF. CDR3 nucleotide sequence: TGTGCCAGCAGTTTATCTGTGGGCAGCTATAATTCACCCCTCCACTTT. The chain recombines TRBV27 with TRBJ1-6; D call uncertain. Germline CDR1 reads MNHEY; CDR2 reads SMNVEV (reference sequence). The V end lost 0 bases, the J end lost 3 bases, and 9 bases lay between the germline ends. This CDR3 contains 16 residues.

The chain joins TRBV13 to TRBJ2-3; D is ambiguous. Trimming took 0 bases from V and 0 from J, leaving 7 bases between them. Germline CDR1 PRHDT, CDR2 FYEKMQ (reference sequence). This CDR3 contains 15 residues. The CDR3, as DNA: TGTGCCAGCAGCTTAGGCCGCGTGAGCACAGATACGCAGTATTTT. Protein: CASSLGRVSTDTQYF.

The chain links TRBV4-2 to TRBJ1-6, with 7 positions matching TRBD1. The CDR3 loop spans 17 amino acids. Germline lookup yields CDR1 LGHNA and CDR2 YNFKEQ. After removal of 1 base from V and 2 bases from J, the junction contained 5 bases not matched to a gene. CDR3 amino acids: CASSQATGLTYNSPLHF. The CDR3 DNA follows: TGTGCCAGCAGCCAAGCGACAGGGTTAACCTATAATTCACCCCTCCACTTT.

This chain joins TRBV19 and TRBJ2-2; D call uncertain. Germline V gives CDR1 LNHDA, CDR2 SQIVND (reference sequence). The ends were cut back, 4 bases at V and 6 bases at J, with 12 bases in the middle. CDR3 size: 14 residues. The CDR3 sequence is CASSTYPGAGELFF. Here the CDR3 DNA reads TGTGCCAGTAGTACATATCCCGGAGCCGGGGAGCTGTTTTTT.

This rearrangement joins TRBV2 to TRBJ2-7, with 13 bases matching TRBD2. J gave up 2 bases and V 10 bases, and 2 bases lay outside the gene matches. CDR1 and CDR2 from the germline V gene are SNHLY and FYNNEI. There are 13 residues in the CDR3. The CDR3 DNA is TGTGCCAAAGGGACTAGCGGGACCTACGAGCAGTACTTC. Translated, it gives CAKGTSGTYEQYF.

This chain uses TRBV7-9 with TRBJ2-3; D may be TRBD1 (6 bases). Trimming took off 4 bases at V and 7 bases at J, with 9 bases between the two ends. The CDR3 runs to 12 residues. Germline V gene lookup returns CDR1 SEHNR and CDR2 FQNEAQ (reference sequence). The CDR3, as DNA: TGTGCCAGCAGCTGGGGACAAAATACGCAGTATTTT. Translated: CASSWGQNTQYF.

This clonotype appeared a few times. In nucleotides, the CDR3 is TGTGCCACCAGTGCCGTAGCGGGAGTTAGCACAGATACGCAGTATTTT. Protein sequence: CATSAVAGVSTDTQYF. V gene TRBV24-1 combines with J gene TRBJ2-3, with 9 nucleotides matching TRBD2. The CDR3 is 16 amino acids. Germline assignment: CDR1 KGHDR and CDR2 SFDVKD. J gave up 0 bases and V 5 bases, and 5 bases lay outside the gene matches.

The CDR3 here is CASSLGSGGTEAFF. The CDR3 nucleotides read TGTGCCAGCAGTTTGGGCAGCGGGGGCACTGAAGCTTTCTTT. V and J are TRBV27 and TRBJ1-1, with a weak D call TRBD1 (5 bases). The CDR3 is made up of 14 amino acids. V was pared by 3 bases and J by 4 bases, with 12 bases between. In germline, CDR1 is MNHEY, CDR2 SMNVEV (reference sequence).

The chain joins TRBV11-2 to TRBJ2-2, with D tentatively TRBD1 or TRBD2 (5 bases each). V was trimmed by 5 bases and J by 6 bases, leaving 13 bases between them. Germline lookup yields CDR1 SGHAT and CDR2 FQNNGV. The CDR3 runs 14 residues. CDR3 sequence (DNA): TGTGCCAGCAGCCCAGTGAGGGGTGCCGGGGAGCTGTTTTTT. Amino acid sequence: CASSPVRGAGELFF.

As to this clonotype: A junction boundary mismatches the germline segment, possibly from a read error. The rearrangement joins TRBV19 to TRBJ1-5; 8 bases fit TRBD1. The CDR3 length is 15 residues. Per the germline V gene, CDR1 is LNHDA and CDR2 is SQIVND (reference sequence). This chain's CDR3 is CASSTGQGGWQPQHF. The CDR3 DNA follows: TGTGCCAGCAGTACCGGACAGGGAGGATGGCAGCCCCAGCATTTT.

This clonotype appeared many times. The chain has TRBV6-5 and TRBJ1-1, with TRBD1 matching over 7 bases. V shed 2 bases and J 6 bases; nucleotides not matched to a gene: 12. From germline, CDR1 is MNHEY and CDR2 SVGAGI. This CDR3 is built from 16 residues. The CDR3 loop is CASSYQDRLFSPEAFF. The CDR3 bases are TGTGCCAGCAGTTACCAGGACAGGTTGTTCTCCCCTGAAGCTTTCTTT.

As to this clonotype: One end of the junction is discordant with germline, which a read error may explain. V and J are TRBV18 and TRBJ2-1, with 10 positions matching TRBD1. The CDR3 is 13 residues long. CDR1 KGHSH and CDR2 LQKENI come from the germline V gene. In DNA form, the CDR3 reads TGTGCCAGCTCACCAGGCCGGGACAGGGGCCGACCCTTC. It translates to CASSPGRDRGRPF.